The clone carrying this T cell receptor (beta chain) was found a few times. All of the isolated RNA was reverse transcribed, so expressed TCRB transcripts were sequenced. This table comes from immunoSEQ multiplex PCR, and its TCRdb copy is limited to in-frame clones, with some not included. The table lists 620,000 or so clones, 15% to 18% of them singletons. The source of the sample is a study of beta chain features in type 1 diabetes. The CDR3 loop spans 14 amino acids. V was clipped by 6 bases and J by 7 bases, with 22 bases between them. Per the germline V gene, CDR1 is SQVTM and CDR2 is ANQGSEA. This clonotype originated in a man aged 18-30 years in good health. Sequenced material: naive CD4+ T cells from blood. The V call is TRBV29-1, the J call TRBJ2-7; D is perhaps TRBD2 (7 bases). The CDR3 nucleotides are TGCAGCGTCACACCCGGGACCGGGGGGCTAGAGCAGTACTTC. It encodes CSVTPGTGGLEQYF.